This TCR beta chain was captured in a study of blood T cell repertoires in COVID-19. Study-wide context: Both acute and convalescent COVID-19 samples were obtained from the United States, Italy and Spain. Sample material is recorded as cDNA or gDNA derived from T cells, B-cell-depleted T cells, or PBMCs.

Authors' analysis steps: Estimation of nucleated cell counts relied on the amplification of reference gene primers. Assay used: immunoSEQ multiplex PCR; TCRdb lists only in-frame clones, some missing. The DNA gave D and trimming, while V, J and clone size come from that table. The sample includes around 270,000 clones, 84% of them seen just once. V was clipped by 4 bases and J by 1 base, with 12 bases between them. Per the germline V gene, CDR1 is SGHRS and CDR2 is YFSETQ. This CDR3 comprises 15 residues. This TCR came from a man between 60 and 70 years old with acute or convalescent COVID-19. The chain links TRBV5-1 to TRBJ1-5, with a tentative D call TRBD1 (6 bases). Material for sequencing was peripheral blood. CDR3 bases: TGCGCCAGCAGCCAGACAGGTTCGAGCAATCAGCCCCAGCATTTT. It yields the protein CASSQTGSSNQPQHF.